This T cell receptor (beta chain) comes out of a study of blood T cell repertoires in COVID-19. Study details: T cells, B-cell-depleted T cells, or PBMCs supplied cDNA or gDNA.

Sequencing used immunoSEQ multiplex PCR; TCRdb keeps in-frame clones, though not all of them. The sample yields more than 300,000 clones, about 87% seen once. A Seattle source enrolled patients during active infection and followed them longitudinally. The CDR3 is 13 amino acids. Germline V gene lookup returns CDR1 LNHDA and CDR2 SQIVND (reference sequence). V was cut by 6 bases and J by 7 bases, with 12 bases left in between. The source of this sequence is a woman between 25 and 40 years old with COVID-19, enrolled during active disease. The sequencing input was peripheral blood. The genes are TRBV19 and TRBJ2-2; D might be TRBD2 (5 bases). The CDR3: CASSGRGDGELFF. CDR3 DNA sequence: TGTGCCAGTAGCGGACGGGGTGACGGGGAGCTGTTTTTT.